This T cell receptor (beta chain) emerged from a study of T-cell memory formation after mild COVID-19. Study-level background: TCR clusters were mostly donor specific.

Study-wide findings and caveats: Nothing confirmed that second-wave clones peaking on day 37 were specific for SARS-CoV-2. CD4/CD8 balance held among clones contracting day 15 to 85, and later expanders leaned CD4+.

Constant-segment primers and 5'RACE yielded cDNA libraries for TCR alpha and TCR beta, each carrying sample barcodes and UMIs. TCRdb ran MiXCR on the 5' RACE reads and lists one entry per CDR3 protein. The sample shows about 90,000 distinct CDR3 sequences, about 14% of them seen only once. Of note for this clonotype: As yet, its antigen is unknown.

What was sequenced was PBMCs or a T cell subset sorted from them (not recorded which). The receptor was isolated from a man between 18 and 35 years old who had mild COVID-19 (a few samples of this study predate the infection). Cell type and time point are not known.

The CDR3 DNA sequence: TGCGCCAGCAGCCTCCGGGACGGACCCACCGGGGAGCTGTTTTTT. Protein sequence: CASSLRDGPTGELFF. The chain uses TRBV4-3 and TRBJ2-2; D is possibly TRBD1 or TRBD2 (5 bases each). Germline V CDR1 and CDR2: LGHNA, YSLEER. The CDR3 runs to 15 residues. V lost 4 bases, J lost 4 bases, and 13 bases lay in between.